This T cell receptor beta chain derives from a study of post-analysis software for immune sequencing data. Study-wide background: Progressive-relapsing, secondary progressive and relapsing-remitting multiple sclerosis were among the disease courses included. Study-wide results and limits: Strong co-clustering by F measure was seen for same-batch samples. In patients, TRBV5-6, TRBV5-1 and TRBV20-1 belonged to about five TRBV segments found more frequently than in controls. The normalized Chao1 diversity of multiple sclerosis patients was significantly lower than that of controls.

Unique-molecular-identifier-tagged TCR beta cDNA libraries were used. T cells numbering about 0.85 to 10 million yielded 450,000 to 500,000 cDNA molecules. TCRdb ran MiXCR on the PCR reads and lists one entry per CDR3 protein. The sample lists a few hundred thousand distinct CDR3 sequences; roughly 46% were seen once. Germline CDR1 is MNHNS and CDR2 is SASEGT. The CDR3 spans 12 residues. Trimming shortened V by 5 bases and J by 5 bases, and 9 bases separated the two germline ends. Remarks on this clonotype: What it binds is unknown.

The gene calls are TRBV6-1 and TRBJ1-1; D remains unclear. This clonotype was obtained from a girl between 5 and 17 years old with multiple sclerosis. The sample comprised blood. The CDR3 reads CASSPGRTEAFF. CDR3 DNA sequence: TGTGCCAGCAGTCCCGGGCGGACTGAAGCTTTCTTT.